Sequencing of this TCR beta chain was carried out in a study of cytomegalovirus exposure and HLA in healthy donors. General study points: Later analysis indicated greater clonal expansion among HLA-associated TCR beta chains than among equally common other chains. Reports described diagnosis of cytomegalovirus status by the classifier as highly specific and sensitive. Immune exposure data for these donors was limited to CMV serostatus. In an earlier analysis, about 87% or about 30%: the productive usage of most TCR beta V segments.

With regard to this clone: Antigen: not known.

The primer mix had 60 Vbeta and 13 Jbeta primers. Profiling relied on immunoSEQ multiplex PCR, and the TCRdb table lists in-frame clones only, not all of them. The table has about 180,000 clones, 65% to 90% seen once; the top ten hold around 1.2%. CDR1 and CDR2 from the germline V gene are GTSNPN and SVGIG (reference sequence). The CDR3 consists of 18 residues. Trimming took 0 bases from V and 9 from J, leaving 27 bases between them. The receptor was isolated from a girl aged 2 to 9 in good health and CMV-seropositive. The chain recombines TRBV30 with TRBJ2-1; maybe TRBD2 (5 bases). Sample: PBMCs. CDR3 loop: CAWSVRRSSARGPGEQFF. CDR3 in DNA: TGTGCCTGGAGTGTACGGAGGAGTAGCGCAAGAGGGCCCGGTGAGCAGTTCTTC.